This TCR beta chain was sequenced for a study of blood T cell repertoires in COVID-19. Clones were sequenced by immunoSEQ multiplex PCR, and TCRdb holds only the in-frame ones, with some missing. The sample has some 250,000 clones, about 89% seen once. The trim removed 4 bases at V and 4 bases at J, leaving 8 bases unmatched. There are 15 residues in the CDR3. Germline CDR1 KGHSH, CDR2 LQKENI. Recruitment covered about 25 US areas and drew participants whose ages spanned about 18 to 100 years. The sequence was obtained from a human donor in a cohort exposed to, infected with or recovered from COVID-19 (not recorded which). The donor label of this sample is uncertain. This sequence joins TRBV18 and TRBJ1-2; 8 bases are shared with TRBD1. Sequencing was performed on PBMCs or T cells enriched from blood (not recorded which). The CDR3 DNA follows: TGTGCCAGCTCACTAGGACAGGGCCCGGGCTATGGCTACACCTTC. It yields the protein CASSLGQGPGYGYTF.